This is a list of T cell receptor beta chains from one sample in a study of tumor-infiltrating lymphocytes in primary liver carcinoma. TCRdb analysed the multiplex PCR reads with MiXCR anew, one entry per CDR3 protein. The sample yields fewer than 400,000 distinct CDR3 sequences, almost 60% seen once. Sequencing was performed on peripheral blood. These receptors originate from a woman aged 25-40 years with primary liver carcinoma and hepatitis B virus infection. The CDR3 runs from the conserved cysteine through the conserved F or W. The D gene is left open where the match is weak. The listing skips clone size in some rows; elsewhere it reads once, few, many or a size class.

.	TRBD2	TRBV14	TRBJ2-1	TGTGCCAGCGGCCAACCCGGGACTAGTATCAATGAGCAGTTCTTC	CASGQPGTSINEQFF
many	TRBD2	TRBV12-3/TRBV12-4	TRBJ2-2	TGTGCCAGCAGCCCCGGGACTAGAAGTATGGACGGGGAGCTGTTTTTT	CASSPGTRSMDGELFF
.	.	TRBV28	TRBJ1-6	TGTGCCAGCACCCTAGGGGGGCTCCATTCACCCCTCCACTTT	CASTLGGLHSPLHF
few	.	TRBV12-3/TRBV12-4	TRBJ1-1	TGTGTCAGCAGTTTATCTTGGGGCAGGAGTGGAAAAGCTTTCTTT	CVSSLSWGRSGKAFF
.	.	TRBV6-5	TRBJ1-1	TGTGCCAGCAGGCCACCGGGACCGAGCGTGAACACTGAAGCTTTCTTT	CASRPPGPSVNTEAFF
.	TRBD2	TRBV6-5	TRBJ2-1	TGTGCCAGCAGTTACGGGAGGGCCGTCAATGAGCAGTTCTTC	CASSYGRAVNEQFF
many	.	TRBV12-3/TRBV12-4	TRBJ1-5	TGTGCCAGCAGTTTGTCGGTCGGTCAGCCCCAGCATTTT	CASSLSVGQPQHF
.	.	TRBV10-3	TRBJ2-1	TGTGCCATCTCCTATACAACGGTGTCCTACAATGAGCAGTTCTTC	CAISYTTVSYNEQFF
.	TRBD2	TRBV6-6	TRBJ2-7	TGTGCCAACACTGGAGCGGGAGGTCAGGAGCAGTACTTC	CANTGAGGQEQYF
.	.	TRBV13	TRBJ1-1	TGTGCCAGCAGCTTAACGTCGAGGGGCTTTTGGGACGCTGAAGCTTTCTTT	CASSLTSRGFWDAEAFF
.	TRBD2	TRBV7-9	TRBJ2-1	TGTGCCAGCAGCTCCGGGACTAGCGGGCAGAGCTCCTACAATGAGCAGTTCTTC	CASSSGTSGQSSYNEQFF
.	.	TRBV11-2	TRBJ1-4	TGTGCCACCAGCTTAGAATGGGGCCTAGGGGAAAAACTGATTTTT	CATSLEWGLGEKLIF
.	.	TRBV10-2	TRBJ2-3	TGCGCCAGCAGTTGGGTGGGAGTCACAGATACGCACTATTTT	CASSWVGVTDTHYF
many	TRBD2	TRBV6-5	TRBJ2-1	TGTGCCAGCTGCCAACTAGCGGGATATGAGCAGTTCTTC	CASCQLAGYEQFF
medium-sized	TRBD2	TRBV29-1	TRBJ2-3	TGCAGCGTTGCTACCACTTCTAGCGGAAGCACAGATACGCAGTATTTT	CSVATTSSGSTDTQYF
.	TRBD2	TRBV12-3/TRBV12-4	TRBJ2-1	TGTGCCAGCGGTTGGGCTAGCGGGAAGCAGTTCTTC	CASGWASGKQFF
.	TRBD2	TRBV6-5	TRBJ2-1	TGTGCCAGCAGTTCCATACTAGGTCGGCGGGGGGACATTGAGCAGTTCTTC	CASSSILGRRGDIEQFF
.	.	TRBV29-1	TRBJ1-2	TGCAGCGTCCCCTGGATAACCTATGGCTACACCTTC	CSVPWITYGYTF
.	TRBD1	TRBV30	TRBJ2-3	TGTGCCCTCTTAAAAGAGTGGGACAGGGGAGTGGATACGCAGTATTTT	CALLKEWDRGVDTQYF
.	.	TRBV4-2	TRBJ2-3	TGTGCCAGCAGCCAAGAGTACACCGGTTTCACATATACGCAGTATTTT	CASSQEYTGFTYTQYF
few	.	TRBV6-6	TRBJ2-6	TGTGCCAGCAGGGACAGTTACTCTGGGGCCAACGTCCTGACTTTC	CASRDSYSGANVLTF
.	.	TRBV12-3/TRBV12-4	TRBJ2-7	TGTGCCAGCAGTGAATTCGGACTGTACTCCTACGAGCAGTGCTTC	CASSEFGLYSYEQCF
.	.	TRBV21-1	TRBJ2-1	TGTGCCAGCAGCAAAAACTCTCCCGTCGGGTACAATGAGCAGTTCTTC	CASSKNSPVGYNEQFF
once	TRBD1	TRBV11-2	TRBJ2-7	TGTACCAGGAGTCAGTCCCGGGACAGGTCCGAGGGGTTCTACGAGCAGTACTTC	CTRSQSRDRSEGFYEQYF
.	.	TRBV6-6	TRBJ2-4	TGTGCCAGCTCATTCGACATTCAGTACTTC	CASSFDIQYF
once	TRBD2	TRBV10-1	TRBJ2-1	TGCGCCAACAGCCCCGAGACTAGCGGGAGTTGGAATGAGCAGTTCTTC	CANSPETSGSWNEQFF
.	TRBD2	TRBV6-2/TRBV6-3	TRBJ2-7	TGTGCCAGCAGTTACGGTCGGCTAGCGGGAGTTGCCTACGTGCAGTACTTC	CASSYGRLAGVAYVQYF
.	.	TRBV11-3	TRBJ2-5	TGTGCCAGCAGCTCGACAGCCCAAGAGGCCTGGTACTTC	CASSSTAQEAWYF
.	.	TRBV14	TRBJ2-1	TGTGTCAGCAGTGCCGTAGCAGGATGGGTAAACAATGAGCAGTTCTTC	CVSSAVAGWVNNEQFF
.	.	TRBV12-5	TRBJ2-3	TGTGCTAGTGGTCGTCCCCCAGACAGAGATACGCAGTATTTT	CASGRPPDRDTQYF
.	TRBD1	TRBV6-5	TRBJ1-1	TGTGTCAGCAGTTACGGGGACAGGTGGGCCACTGAAGCTTTCTTT	CVSSYGDRWATEAFF
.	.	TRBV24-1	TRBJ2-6	TGTGCCACCAGTGATCAGGGTTCTGGGGCCAACGTCCTGACTTTC	CATSDQGSGANVLTF
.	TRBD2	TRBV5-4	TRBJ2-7	TGTGCCAGCAGCCTCGGACTAGCGATACACGAGCAGTACTTC	CASSLGLAIHEQYF
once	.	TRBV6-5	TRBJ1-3	TGTGCCAGCAGTGCTCACTCCCCAGGGTTCCCTGGAAACACCATATATTTT	CASSAHSPGFPGNTIYF
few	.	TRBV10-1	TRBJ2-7	TGCGCCAGCATCCACTCCCTGGACCCATGGGAGCAGTACTTC	CASIHSLDPWEQYF
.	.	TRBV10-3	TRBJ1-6	TGTGCCATCAAGGGAGACACAGGCTATAATTCACCCCTCCACTTT	CAIKGDTGYNSPLHF
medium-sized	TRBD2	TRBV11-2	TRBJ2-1	TGTGCCAGCAGCCCCGGGTCTAGCGGCTACAATGAGCAGTTCTTC	CASSPGSSGYNEQFF
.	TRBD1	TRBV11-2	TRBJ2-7	TGTACCAGCAGCTTAGGACAGGTATCCAACGAGCAGTACTTC	CTSSLGQVSNEQYF
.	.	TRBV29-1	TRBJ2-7	TGCAGCGTCACGGGGACATGGGCGGGGGAGCAGTACTTC	CSVTGTWAGEQYF
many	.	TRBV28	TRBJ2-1	TGTGCCAGTAAAGCCCCTAACCCCTACAATGAGCAGTTCTTC	CASKAPNPYNEQFF
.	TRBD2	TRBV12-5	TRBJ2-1	TGTGCTAGTGGTTTCCACCCCCGAGCGACTGGCGGGAGGCCCCCCGGTAATGAGCAGTTCTTC	CASGFHPRATGGRPPGNEQFF
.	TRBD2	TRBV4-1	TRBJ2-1	TGCGCCAGCAGCCAAGACCTCGGGGCTAGCGGCTACAATGAGCAGTTCTTC	CASSQDLGASGYNEQFF
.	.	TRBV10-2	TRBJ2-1	TGCGCCAGCAGTGAATGGACAACCTACAATGAGCAATTCTTC	CASSEWTTYNEQFF
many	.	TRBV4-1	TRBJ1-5	TGCGCCAGCAGCCACAATAATCAGCCCCAGCATTTT	CASSHNNQPQHF
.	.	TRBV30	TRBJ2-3	TGTGCCTGGTCTCGACTCATCACAGATACGCAGTATTTT	CAWSRLITDTQYF
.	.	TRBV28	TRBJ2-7	TGTGTCAGCAGTTTTGGGGGGATTGGTTACGAGCAGTACTTC	CVSSFGGIGYEQYF
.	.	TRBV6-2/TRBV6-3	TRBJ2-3	TGTACCAGCAGGCCGGGCTATTTCACAGATACGCAGTATTTT	CTSRPGYFTDTQYF
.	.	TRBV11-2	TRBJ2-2	TGTGCCAGCAGCTCACGTAGCCTGGGCGAGGAGCTGTCTTTT	CASSSRSLGEELSF
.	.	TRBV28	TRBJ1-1	TGTGCCAGCACGGAGGGCCGCAACACTGAAGCTTCCTTT	CASTEGRNTEASF
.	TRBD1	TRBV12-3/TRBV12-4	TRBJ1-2	TGTGCCAGCAGAGTTCACCGGATCAGGGGGCTTGGCTACACCTTC	CASRVHRIRGLGYTF
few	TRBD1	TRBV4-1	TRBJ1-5	TGCGCCAGCAGCCAAAAGCCGGGACAGAATCAGCCCCAGCATTTT	CASSQKPGQNQPQHF
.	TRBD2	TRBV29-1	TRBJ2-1	TGCAGCGTGGTCGGGAGGGGAAACAATGAGCAGTTCTTC	CSVVGRGNNEQFF
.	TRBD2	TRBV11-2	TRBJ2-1	TGTACCGGCAGCTTAGGGACTAGCGGGAGGGCGTATGAGCAGTTCTTC	CTGSLGTSGRAYEQFF